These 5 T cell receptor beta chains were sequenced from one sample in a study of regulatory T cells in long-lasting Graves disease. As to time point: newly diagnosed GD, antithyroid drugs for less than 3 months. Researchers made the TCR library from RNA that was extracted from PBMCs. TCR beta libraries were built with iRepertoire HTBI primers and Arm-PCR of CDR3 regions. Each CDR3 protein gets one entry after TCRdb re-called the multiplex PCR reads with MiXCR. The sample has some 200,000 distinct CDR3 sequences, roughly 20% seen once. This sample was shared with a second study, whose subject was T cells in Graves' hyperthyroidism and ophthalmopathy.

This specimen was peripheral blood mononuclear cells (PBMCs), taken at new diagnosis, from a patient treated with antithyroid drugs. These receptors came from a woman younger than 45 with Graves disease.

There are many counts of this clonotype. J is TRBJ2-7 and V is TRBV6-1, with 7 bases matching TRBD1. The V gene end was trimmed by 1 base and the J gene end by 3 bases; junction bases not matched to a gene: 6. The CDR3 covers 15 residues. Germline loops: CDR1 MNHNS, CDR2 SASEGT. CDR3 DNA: TGTGCCAGCAGTGAAGGGACAGGTGGATTCTACGAGCAGTACTTC. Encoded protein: CASSEGTGGFYEQYF.

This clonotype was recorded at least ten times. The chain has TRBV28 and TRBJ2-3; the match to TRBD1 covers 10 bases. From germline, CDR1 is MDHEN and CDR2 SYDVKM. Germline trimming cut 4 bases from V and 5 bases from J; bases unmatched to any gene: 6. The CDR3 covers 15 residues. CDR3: CASSSDRGPLDTQYF. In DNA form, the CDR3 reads TGTGCCAGCAGTTCAGACAGGGGGCCCCTAGATACGCAGTATTTT.

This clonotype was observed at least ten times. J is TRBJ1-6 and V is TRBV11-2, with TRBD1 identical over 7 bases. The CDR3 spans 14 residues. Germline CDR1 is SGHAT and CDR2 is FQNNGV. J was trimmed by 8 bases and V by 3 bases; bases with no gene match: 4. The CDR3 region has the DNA TGTGCCAGCAGCTTTGGGACAGTCTATTCACCCCTCCACTTT. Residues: CASSFGTVYSPLHF. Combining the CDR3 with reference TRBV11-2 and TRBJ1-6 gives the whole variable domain EAGVAQSPRYKIIEKRQSVAFWCNPISGHATLYWYQQILGQGPKLLIQFQNNGVVDDSQLPKDRFSAERLKGVDSTLKIQPAKLEDSAVYLCASSFGTVYSPLHFGNGTRLTVT.

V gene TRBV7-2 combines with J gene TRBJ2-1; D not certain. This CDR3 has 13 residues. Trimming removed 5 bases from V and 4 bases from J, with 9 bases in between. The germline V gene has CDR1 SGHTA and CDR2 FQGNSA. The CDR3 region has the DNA TGTGCCAGCAGCCGAACAGAGTACAATGAGCAGTTCTTC. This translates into CASSRTEYNEQFF. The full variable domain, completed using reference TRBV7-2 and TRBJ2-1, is GAGVSQSPSNKVTEKGKDVELRCDPISGHTALYWYRQSLGQGLEFLIYFQGNSAPDKSGLPSDRFSAERTGGSVSTLTIQRTQQEDSAVYLCASSRTEYNEQFFGPGTRLTVL.

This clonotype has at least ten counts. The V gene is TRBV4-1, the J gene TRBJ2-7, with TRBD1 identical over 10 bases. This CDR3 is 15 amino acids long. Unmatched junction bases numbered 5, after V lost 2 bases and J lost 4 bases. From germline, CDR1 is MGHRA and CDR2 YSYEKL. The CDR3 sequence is CASSQPGQGLYEQYF. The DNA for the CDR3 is TGCGCCAGCAGCCAACCGGGACAGGGGCTATACGAGCAGTACTTC.